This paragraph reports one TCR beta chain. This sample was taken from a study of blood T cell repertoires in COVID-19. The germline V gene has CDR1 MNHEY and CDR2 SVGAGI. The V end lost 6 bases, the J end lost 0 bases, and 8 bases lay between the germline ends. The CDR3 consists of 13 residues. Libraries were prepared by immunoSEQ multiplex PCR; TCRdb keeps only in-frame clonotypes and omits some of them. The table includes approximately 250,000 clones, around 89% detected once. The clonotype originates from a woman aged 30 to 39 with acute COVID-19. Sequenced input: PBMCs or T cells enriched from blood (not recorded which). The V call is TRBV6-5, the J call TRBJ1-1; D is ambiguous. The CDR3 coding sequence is TGTGCCAGCAGAATCCTAATGAACACTGAAGCTTTCTTT. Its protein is CASRILMNTEAFF.